In its sample, the clone carrying this T cell receptor beta chain was seen once. Its antigen remains unknown. These data are taken from a study of T cell responses to AZD1222 COVID-19 vaccine. Study-wide context: The analysis combined second doses at about 4 or about 12 weeks.

Clones were read by immunoSEQ multiplex PCR, and TCRdb kept only the in-frame ones, dropping some. In the table there are around 96,000 clones, roughly 84% of which are singletons. The CDR3 has 11 amino acids. The V end was cut by 2 bases, the J end by 3 bases, with 2 bases between. From germline, CDR1 is MDHEN and CDR2 SYDVKM. Notes on the study in general: Reportedly, close to half of spike-specific TCRs are directed against unmutated variant regions.

The chain carries TRBV28 and TRBJ2-7; no definite D call. The input for sequencing was peripheral blood, taken on day 0 of AZD1222 vaccination. This TCR came from an adult in good health. CDR3 amino acids: CASSLDYEQYF. The CDR3 nucleotides are TGTGCCAGCAGTTTAGACTACGAGCAGTACTTC.